One TCR beta chain is described in this entry. What it recognizes is unknown. V lost 5 bases to trimming and J lost 1 base; unmatched junction nucleotides: 7. This CDR3 is built from 16 residues. Germline V CDR1 and CDR2: LNHDA, SQIVND (reference sequence). The sample is drawn from a study of a mutant IDH1 vaccine in newly diagnosed glioma. Overall study: Either 4-6 weeks after radiotherapy alone or alongside temozolomide, vaccination was begun. Study conclusions and caveats: Pseudoprogression appeared unlinked to shifts in leading peripheral T cell clonotypes.

Using immunoSEQ multiplex PCR, the repertoire was profiled, and TCRdb retains in-frame clones only, with some absent. This repertoire shows about 23,000 clones, more than 70% found once; its top ten account for about 3%. Sample time point: week 47, end of study. Vaccination used 300 ug of mutant IDH1 20-mer peptide per dose, with topical imiquimod. The TCR comes from a man in his forties or fifties with glioma. The chain uses TRBV19 and TRBJ2-3, with 9 bases that match TRBD2. The starting material was PBMCs, obtained from a glioma patient whose treatment included an IDH1 peptide vaccine. The CDR3 spells CASSPRGLAGTDTQYF. The CDR3 DNA follows: TGTGCCAGTAGTCCGCGGGGACTAGCCGGCACAGATACGCAGTATTTT.